The T cell receptor (beta chain) described here comes from a study of metastatic and nonmetastatic thyroid tumors. Study-wide background: Both malignant and benign thyroid patients supplied peripheral blood and tumor or nodule tissue samples, across which the repertoires of these patients were then compared. The study, taken as a whole, reports: Reports indicated that malignant thyroid tumors showed significantly higher TCR beta diversity than benign nodules did, in blood and tumor.

Patients were all untreated before their thyroid surgery. This clone showed up many times. Antigen unknown. Authors' analysis steps: Clinicopathological groups of papillary thyroid cancer showed CDR3 differences that were used to build a distant-metastasis classifier. TCRdb re-clonotyped the PCR reads through MiXCR. The V and J calls were determined by TCRdb, not by the authors. The top ten hold approximately 10% of the sample, which has approximately 82,000 clones, 9.5% to 15% seen once. Sequencing was done on a sample of tumor tissue. The receptor was isolated from a female donor with papillary thyroid cancer or a benign thyroid nodule (not recorded which). Some clones in this sample may be carry-over from other donors' samples.

The CDR3 DNA is TGTGCCAGTTCCCCGGGACAAAGCACAGATACGCAGTATTTT. The encoded protein is CASSPGQSTDTQYF. This chain uses TRBV12-3 or TRBV12-4 with TRBJ2-3; perhaps TRBD1 as D (6 bases). Trimming left V 9 bases short and J 0 bases short, with 13 bases between. There are 14 residues in the CDR3.